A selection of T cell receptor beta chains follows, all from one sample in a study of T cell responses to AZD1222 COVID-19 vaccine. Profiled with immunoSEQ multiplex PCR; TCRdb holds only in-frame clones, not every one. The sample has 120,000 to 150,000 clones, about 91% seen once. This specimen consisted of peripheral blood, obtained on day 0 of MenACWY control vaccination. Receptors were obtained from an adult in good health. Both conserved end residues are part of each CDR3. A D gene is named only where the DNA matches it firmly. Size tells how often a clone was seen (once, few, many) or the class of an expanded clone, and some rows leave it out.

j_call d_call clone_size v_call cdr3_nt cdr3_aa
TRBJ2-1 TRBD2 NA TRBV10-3 TGTGCCATCGGCCAGGTAGCGGGATACAATGAGCAGTTCTTC CAIGQVAGYNEQFF
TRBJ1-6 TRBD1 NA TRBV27 TGTGCCAGCAGTCCGGGACAGTATAATTCACCCCTCCACTTT CASSPGQYNSPLHF
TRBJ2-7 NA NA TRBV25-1 TGTGCCAGCATGAATAAGGCCTCCATCTCCTACGAGCAGTACTTC CASMNKASISYEQYF
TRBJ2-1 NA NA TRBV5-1 TGCGCCAGCAGCTTGGACCGCGCCTCCTACAATGAGCAGTTCTTC CASSLDRASYNEQFF
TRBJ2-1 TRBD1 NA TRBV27 TGTGCCAGCAGTTTATACGTCTGGACAACGGACGGGACAGGGAATCCGAGCTCCTACAATGAGCAGTTCTTC CASSLYVWTTDGTGNPSSYNEQFF
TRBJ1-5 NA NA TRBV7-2 TGTGCCAGCAGCTTCAGCGGCCGGGGGTATCAGCCCCAGCATTTT CASSFSGRGYQPQHF
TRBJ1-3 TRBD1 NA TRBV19 TGTGCCAGTAGTACGACAGGGATGTACACCGGCTTCTCTGGAAACACCATATATTTT CASSTTGMYTGFSGNTIYF
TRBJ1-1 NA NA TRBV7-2 TGTGCCAGCATCGGGGGAGGGTACACTGAAGCTTTCTTT CASIGGGYTEAFF
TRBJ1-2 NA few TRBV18 TGTGCCAGCTCACCAAGTACAGGGAGGACAAACTATGGCTACACCTTC CASSPSTGRTNYGYTF
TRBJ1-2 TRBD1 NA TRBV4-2 TGTGCCAGCAGGGGGGGACAGGGACGTCACTATGGCTACACCTTC CASRGGQGRHYGYTF
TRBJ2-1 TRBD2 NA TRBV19 TGTGCCAGTAGTATAACTACTAGCGGGGGGGTTGAGCAGTTCTTC CASSITTSGGVEQFF
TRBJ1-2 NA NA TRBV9 TGTGCCAGCAGCGCCGGACGGACCTATGGCTACACCTTC CASSAGRTYGYTF
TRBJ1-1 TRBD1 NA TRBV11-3 TGTGCCAGCAGCTCCGACAGGGGTAGCACTGAAGCTTTCTTT CASSSDRGSTEAFF
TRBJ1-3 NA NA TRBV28 TGTGCCAGCAGTGCGGGTTTAGGTACAGGCAACTCTGGAAACACCATATATTTT CASSAGLGTGNSGNTIYF
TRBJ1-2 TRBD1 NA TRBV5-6 TGTGCCAGCAGCGCGGACAGGCTACTCTATGGCTACACCTTC CASSADRLLYGYTF
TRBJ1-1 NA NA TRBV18 TGTGCCAGCTCATCAGCAGGGTTGAACACTGAAGCTTTCTTT CASSSAGLNTEAFF
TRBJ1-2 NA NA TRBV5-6 TGTGCCAGCAGCTTGGCCGGTGACTACACCTTC CASSLAGDYTF
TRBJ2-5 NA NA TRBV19 TGTGCCAGTAGTCCAACAGGGATAGAAGAGACCCAGTACTTC CASSPTGIEETQYF
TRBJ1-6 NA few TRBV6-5 TGTGCCAGCAGCCGAGACAGCTCCTATAATTCACCCCTCCACTTT CASSRDSSYNSPLHF
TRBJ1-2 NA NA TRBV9 TGTGCCAGCAGCCAAAGGTCAGGGGCGATAAACTATGGCTACACCTTC CASSQRSGAINYGYTF
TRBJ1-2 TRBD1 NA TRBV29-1 TGCAGCGTTGACCCCCGCCGGGACAGGGTGCAGGGCTACACCTTC CSVDPRRDRVQGYTF
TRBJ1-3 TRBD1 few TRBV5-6 TGTGCCAGCAGCCCCGGGACAGGGGGAGGAAACACCATATATTTT CASSPGTGGGNTIYF
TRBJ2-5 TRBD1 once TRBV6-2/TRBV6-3 TGTGCCAGCAGCCGCGACAGGGAAGAGACCCAGTACTTC CASSRDREETQYF
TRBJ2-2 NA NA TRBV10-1 TGCGCCAGCAGTGAGCTCCGAATTGGAGGGGCGAGCCCCACCGGGGAGCTGTTTTTT CASSELRIGGASPTGELFF
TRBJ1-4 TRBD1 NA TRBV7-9 TGTGCCAGCAGCTCGGACAGGGGCAATGAAAAACTGTTTTTT CASSSDRGNEKLFF
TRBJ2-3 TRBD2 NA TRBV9 TGTGCCAGCAGCTTAATAGCGGGAGGTGGCACAGATACGCAGTATTTT CASSLIAGGGTDTQYF
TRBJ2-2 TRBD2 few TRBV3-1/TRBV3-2 TGTGCCAGCAGCCGCCGCGGGGGGGCGGACACCGGGGAGCTGTTTTTT CASSRRGGADTGELFF
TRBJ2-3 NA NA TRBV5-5 TGTGCCAGCAGCTCCCGGCACCGCACAGATACGCAGTATTTT CASSSRHRTDTQYF
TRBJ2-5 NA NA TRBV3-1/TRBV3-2 TGTGCCAGCAGCCGACCAGGTACGGGAAGGACCCAGTACTTC CASSRPGTGRTQYF
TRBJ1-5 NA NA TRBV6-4 TGTGCCACCCCGAAGCGGTTTAGCAATCAGCCCCAGCATTTT CATPKRFSNQPQHF
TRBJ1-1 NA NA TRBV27 TGTGCCAGCAGTTTGTCGCGGACACTAATCGGAGCTTTCTTT CASSLSRTLIGAFF
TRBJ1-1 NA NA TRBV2 TGTGCCAGCAGTGATGAGGCCAGGGCGGGGAACACTGAAGCTTTCTTT CASSDEARAGNTEAFF
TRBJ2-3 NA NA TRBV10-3 TGTGCCATCAGTGAGTCTAACAGGGTGGCAGATACGCAGTATTTT CAISESNRVADTQYF
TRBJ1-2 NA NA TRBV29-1 TGCAGCGTCTCGGGGGGAGGGGAAAACTATGGCTACACCTTC CSVSGGGENYGYTF
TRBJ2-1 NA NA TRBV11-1 TGTGCCAGCAGCTTAGGTCAGTACAATGAGCAGTTCTTC CASSLGQYNEQFF
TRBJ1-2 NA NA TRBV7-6 TGTGCCAGCAGCTCGGCCCCCGGGACATATGGCTACACCTTC CASSSAPGTYGYTF
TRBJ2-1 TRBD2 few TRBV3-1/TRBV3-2 TGTGCCAGCAGCCTCGGGACTAGCGCGGTGTTCTTC CASSLGTSAVFF
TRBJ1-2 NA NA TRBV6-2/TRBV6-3 TGTGCCAGCAGTTACGACGCGGCCCCGGGCTATGGCTACACCTTC CASSYDAAPGYGYTF
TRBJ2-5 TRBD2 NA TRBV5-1 TGCGCCAGCAGCTTGGGACTAGCCGATTACCAAGAGACCCAGTACTTC CASSLGLADYQETQYF
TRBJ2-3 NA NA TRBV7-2 TGTGCCAGCAGCCCCGACCGAGACTCCACAGATACGCAGTATTTT CASSPDRDSTDTQYF
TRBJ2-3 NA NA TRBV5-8 TGTGCCAGCAGCATGGGGGAGGCAACAGATACGCAGTATTTT CASSMGEATDTQYF
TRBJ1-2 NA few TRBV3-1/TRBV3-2 TGTGCCAGCAGCCATCGGGGGGAGTCTGGCTACACCTTC CASSHRGESGYTF
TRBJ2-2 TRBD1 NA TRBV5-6 TGTGCCAGCAGCTTGGACTGGACAGGGACCACCGGGGAGCTGTTTTTT CASSLDWTGTTGELFF
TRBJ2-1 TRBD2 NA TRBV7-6 TGTGCCAGCAGCCCCCGGACTAGCGGGAGTGTGTACAATGAGCAGTTCTTC CASSPRTSGSVYNEQFF
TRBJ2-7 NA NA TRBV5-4 TGTGCCAGCAGCAAGAGAGGGCCCTCATACGAGCAGTACTTC CASSKRGPSYEQYF
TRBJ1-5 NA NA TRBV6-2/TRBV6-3 TGTGCCAGCAGTTACCCCCTACAACAGCCCCAGCATTTT CASSYPLQQPQHF
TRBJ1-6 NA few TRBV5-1 TGCGCCAGCAGCTTGGGCTATAGGGATAATTCACCCCTCCACTTT CASSLGYRDNSPLHF
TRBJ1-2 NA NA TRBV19 TGTGCCAGTGGACAGCTCTATGGCTACACCTTC CASGQLYGYTF
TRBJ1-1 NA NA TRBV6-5 TGTGCCAGCAGTTTTCAACAGGGTCGGTCCACTGAAGCTTTCTTT CASSFQQGRSTEAFF
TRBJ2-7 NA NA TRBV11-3 TGTGCCAGCAGCTCCTTGCTCGAGCAGTACTTC CASSSLLEQYF
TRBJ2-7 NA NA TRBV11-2 TGTGCCAGCAGCTTGACAACCGGGACCGTCTACGAGCAGTACTTC CASSLTTGTVYEQYF
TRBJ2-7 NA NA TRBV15 TGTGCCACCAGCAGAGAACCTGACGCCTCCTACGAGCAGTACTTC CATSREPDASYEQYF